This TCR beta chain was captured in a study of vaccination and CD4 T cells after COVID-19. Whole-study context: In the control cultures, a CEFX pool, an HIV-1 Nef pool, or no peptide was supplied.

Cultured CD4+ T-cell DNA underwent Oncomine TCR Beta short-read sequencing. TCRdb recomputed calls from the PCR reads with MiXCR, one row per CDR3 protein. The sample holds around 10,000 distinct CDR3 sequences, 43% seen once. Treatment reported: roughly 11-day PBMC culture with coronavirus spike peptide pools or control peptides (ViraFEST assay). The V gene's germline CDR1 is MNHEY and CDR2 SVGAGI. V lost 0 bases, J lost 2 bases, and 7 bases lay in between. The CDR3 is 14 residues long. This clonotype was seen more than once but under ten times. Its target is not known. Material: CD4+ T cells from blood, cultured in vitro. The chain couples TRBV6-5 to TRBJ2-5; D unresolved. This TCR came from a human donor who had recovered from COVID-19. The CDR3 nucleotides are TGTGCCAGCAGTTACTCGCACAGACAAGAGACCCAGTACTTC. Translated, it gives CASSYSHRQETQYF.